These 26 T cell receptor beta chains came from one sample sequenced in a study of Graves' ophthalmopathy and Graves' hyperthyroidism. As the template, RNA transcripts were used to amplify TCR beta CDR3 regions. The workflow started with a first-round RT-PCR run with HTBI primers and then moved on to a second-round multiplex PCR. One entry per CDR3 protein results from TCRdb running MiXCR on the multiplex PCR reads. The sample lists almost 750,000 distinct CDR3 sequences, 40% occurring once. Sample: peripheral blood. The origin of the receptors is an adult man with Graves' ophthalmopathy.

This clonotype was detected ten times or more. This chain joins TRBV7-9 and TRBJ1-6, with a possible D match to TRBD1 (5 bases). Trimming cost V 5 bases and J 9 bases, with 11 bases left between them. There are 13 residues in the CDR3. Germline CDR1 reads SEHNR; CDR2 reads FQNEAQ (reference sequence). The CDR3 DNA follows: TGTGCCAGCAGCACAATGGGGGGTTCACCCCTCCACTTT. It specifies CASSTMGGSPLHF.

The chain combines TRBV5-5 with TRBJ2-5; TRBD2 might be the D (6 bases). There are 13 residues in the CDR3. The germline V gene encodes CDR1 SGHKS and CDR2 YYEKEE (reference sequence). The V and J ends lost 9 bases and 3 bases respectively, with 15 bases between them. The CDR3: CANSPRLEETQYF. For the CDR3, the DNA is TGTGCCAACAGTCCTCGACTAGAAGAGACCCAGTACTTC.

With respect to this clonotype: This sequence may be a read error, since a much larger clone differs from it by one base. The V call is TRBV20-1, the J call TRBJ1-6; D not resolved. Trimming removed 6 bases at V and 7 bases at J, with 16 bases between. This CDR3 comprises 14 residues. Germline CDR1 DFQATT, CDR2 SNEGSKA (reference sequence). The CDR3 region is CSAQALGGNSPLHF. DNA of the CDR3: TGCAGTGCCCAGGCATTGGGAGGGAATTCACCCCTCCACTTT.

The chain carries TRBV24-1 and TRBJ2-5, with D perhaps matching TRBD2 (6 bases). Trimming left V 3 bases short and J 3 bases short, with 10 bases between. The length of the CDR3 is 14 residues. Per germline, CDR1 KGHDR and CDR2 SFDVKD. CDR3 nucleotides: TGTGCCACCAGTGATCCCGGGACTGAAGAGACCCAGTACTTC. It specifies CATSDPGTEETQYF.

The chain couples TRBV12-3 or TRBV12-4 to TRBJ1-1; D unclear. Between the trimmed V and J ends, which lost 3 bases and 2 bases, there was a span of 7 bases. The CDR3 is 13 residues long. The CDR3 nucleotides read TGTGCCAGCAGTTTTATGAAAAACACTGAAGCTTTCTTT. Its translation is CASSFMKNTEAFF.

This clonotype was detected a few times. The junction differs from germline at one of its ends, possibly a read error. V and J are TRBV10-3 and TRBJ1-2; D unclear. The CDR3 sequence is 13 residues long. Germline V gives CDR1 ENHRY, CDR2 SYGVKD. In DNA form, the CDR3 reads TGTGCCAGCAGTAGGGAGGGCATCTATGGCTACACCTTC. This gives the protein CASSREGIYGYTF.

This clonotype showed up many times. The rearrangement links TRBV9 to TRBJ1-2, with D hard to call. The CDR3 loop spans 14 amino acids. CDR1 SGDLS and CDR2 YYNGEE come from the germline V gene. Trimming took off 7 bases at V and 0 bases at J, with 13 bases between the two ends. This CDR3 reads CASQAGIANYGYTF. In DNA form, the CDR3 reads TGTGCCAGCCAGGCCGGGATAGCTAACTATGGCTACACCTTC.

The chain is built from TRBV11-2 and TRBJ1-2, with no clear D. Looked up from germline, CDR1 is SGHAT and CDR2 is FQNNGV. V gave up 4 bases and J gave up 6 bases, with 18 bases separating them. The CDR3 has 15 residues. As DNA, the CDR3 is TGTGCCAGCAGCTCCCAGGTGTCGGGAGTTGATGGCTACACCTTC. It codes for CASSSQVSGVDGYTF.

The V and J genes are TRBV10-3 and TRBJ1-5, with 7 nucleotides matching TRBD1. Per germline, CDR1 ENHRY and CDR2 SYGVKD. V was pared by 5 bases and J by 2 bases, with 3 bases of the junction left unmatched. This CDR3 spans 14 amino acids. CDR3 coding DNA: TGTGCCATCAGTAGACAGGGTGGCAATCAGCCCCAGCATTTT. This codes for CAISRQGGNQPQHF.

This clonotype was seen at least ten times. V usage is TRBV10-3 and J usage is TRBJ1-6; no firm D call. The V end lost 0 bases, the J end lost 8 bases, and 5 bases lay between the germline ends. Germline V gene lookup returns CDR1 ENHRY and CDR2 SYGVKD. The CDR3 runs 13 residues. The CDR3 here is CAISESGDSPLHF. Here the CDR3 DNA reads TGTGCCATCAGTGAGTCTGGGGATTCACCCCTCCACTTT.

The V gene is TRBV9, the J gene TRBJ1-3; D might be TRBD1 (5 bases). V lost 0 bases to trimming and J lost 0 bases, with 10 bases between them. CDR3 length: 16 amino acids. Germline CDR1 SGDLS, CDR2 YYNGEE. The DNA of the CDR3 is TGTGCCAGCAGCGTAGACAGGAGGAGCTCTGGAAACACCATATATTTT. Its protein product is CASSVDRRSSGNTIYF.

With respect to this clonotype: Just one base apart from a much larger clone, this may be a read error. This is likely a read error, given that the CDR3 carries no conserved phenylalanine or tryptophan at its end. No DNA is shown, since the ends of the CDR3 on it are uncertain; the CDR3 is the one TCRdb lists. CDR3 loop: CAISSDSA. The gene calls are TRBV10-3 and TRBJ1-6; the table calls TRBD1, which could not be checked here. A total of 8 residues make up the CDR3, ends included. CDR1 and CDR2 (germline): ENHRY, SYGVKD.

This clonotype appeared a few times. The chain is built from TRBV19 and TRBJ1-1, with 7 bases matching TRBD1. V was pared by 1 base and J by 7 bases, with 3 bases of the junction left unmatched. This CDR3 is built from 13 residues. Germline V CDR1 and CDR2: LNHDA, SQIVND (reference sequence). CDR3 sequence reads: CASSIGTGLEAFF. CDR3 coding DNA: TGTGCCAGTAGTATAGGGACAGGCCTTGAAGCTTTCTTT.

The J gene is TRBJ2-2, the V gene TRBV25-1, with a tentative D call TRBD2 (5 bases). CDR1 is MGHDK, CDR2 SYGVNS, per germline. This CDR3 comprises 14 residues. Trimming removed 10 bases from V and 6 bases from J, with 18 bases in between. The CDR3 DNA is TGTGCCATCTCCCGGACTCTCTCGTCCGGGGAGCTGTTTTTT. Translation gives CAISRTLSSGELFF. Variable domain in full (rest from reference TRBV25-1 and TRBJ2-2): EADIYQTPRYLVIGTGKKITLECSQTMGHDKMYWYQQDPGMELHLIHYSYGVNSTEKGDLSSESTVSRIRTEHFPLTLESARPSHTSQYLCAISRTLSSGELFFGEGSRLTVL.

The gene calls are TRBV29-1 and TRBJ1-1, with D uncertain. The CDR3 contains 8 residues. The germline V and J ends were trimmed by 3 bases and 14 bases, with 7 bases remaining between them. Germline V gene data show CDR1 as SQVTM and CDR2 as ANQGSEA. The CDR3: CSVDAGFF. The CDR3 nucleotides read TGCAGCGTTGATGCCGGGTTCTTT.

J is TRBJ2-7 and V is TRBV7-9; TRBD2 matches 13 bases. V shed 11 bases and J 2 bases; nucleotides not matched to a gene: 3. Germline V gene sequence: CDR1 SEHNR, CDR2 FQNEAQ (reference sequence). The CDR3 has 13 residues. The CDR3 loop reads CAELAGGPYEQYF. The CDR3 DNA follows: TGTGCCGAACTAGCGGGAGGGCCCTACGAGCAGTACTTC. Based on the CDR3 plus reference TRBV7-9 and TRBJ2-7, the full variable domain is DTGVSQNPRHKITKRGQNVTFRCDPISEHNRLYWYRQTLGQGPEFLTYFQNEAQLEKSRLLSDRFSAERPKGSFSTLEIQRTEQGDSAMYLCAELAGGPYEQYFGPGTRLTVT.

V and J are TRBV2 and TRBJ1-3; D gene unclear. CDR1 is SNHLY and CDR2 is FYNNEI in the germline V gene. V shed 3 bases and J shed 0 bases, with 6 bases lying between them. This CDR3 region has 14 residues. CDR3 loop: CASSDGNSGNTIYF. The DNA for the CDR3 is TGTGCCAGCAGTGACGGAAACTCTGGAAACACCATATATTTT.

The rearrangement links TRBV7-9 to TRBJ2-7; TRBD2 matches at 14 bases. This CDR3 has 18 residues. Germline V lookup: CDR1 SEHNR, CDR2 FQNEAQ (reference sequence). After removal of 4 bases from V and 3 bases from J, the junction contained 11 bases not matched to a gene. DNA of the CDR3: TGTGCCAGCAGCTCCCAGACTAGCGGGGGGGCCGGACTCTACGAGCAGTACTTC. Its protein is CASSSQTSGGAGLYEQYF.

At least ten counts were recorded for this clonotype. The chain employs TRBV29-1 and TRBJ2-7; D is possibly TRBD1 (6 bases). Per the germline V gene, CDR1 is SQVTM and CDR2 is ANQGSEA. The V and J ends lost 8 bases and 5 bases respectively, with 16 bases between them. The CDR3 spans 12 residues. For the CDR3, the DNA is TGCAGCACCGGACAGCGCTCGGACGAGCAGTACTTC. It encodes CSTGQRSDEQYF.

V is TRBV20-1 and J is TRBJ2-7; 10 nucleotides align to TRBD2. Germline CDR1 and CDR2: DFQATT and SNEGSKA (reference sequence). Trimming cost V 0 bases and J 6 bases; bases outside gene matches: 23. This CDR3 region has 20 residues. The CDR3, as DNA: TGCAGTGCTAGAGATCTTGCCAGGGTACGCCTAGCGGGAGTTAGAGGCGAGCAGTACTTC. It codes for CSARDLARVRLAGVRGEQYF.

This clonotype was recorded many times. The chain uses TRBV7-9 and TRBJ1-6; D is perhaps TRBD1 (5 bases). CDR1 and CDR2 from the germline V gene are SEHNR and FQNEAQ (reference sequence). There are 15 residues in the CDR3. V was pared by 2 bases and J by 5 bases, with 10 bases between. The CDR3 loop reads CASSLSIRDNSPLHF. The DNA for the CDR3 is TGTGCCAGCAGCTTATCTATCAGGGATAATTCACCCCTCCACTTT.

This clonotype occurred many times. J is TRBJ1-5 and V is TRBV24-1, with TRBD1 matching over 8 bases. The V gene's germline CDR1 is KGHDR and CDR2 SFDVKD. Trimming at V came to 7 bases and at J to 4 bases, leaving 5 bases not matched to a gene. CDR3 length equals 14 residues. The DNA of the CDR3 is TGTGCCACCAGCGAGACAGGGGTAAATCAGCCCCAGCATTTT. Its protein is CATSETGVNQPQHF.

The V and J genes are TRBV29-1 and TRBJ1-1; D is undetermined. V dropped 3 bases and J dropped 5 bases, with 19 bases sitting between them. The CDR3 extends over 15 amino acids. Germline assignment: CDR1 SQVTM and CDR2 ANQGSEA. The CDR3 DNA is TGCAGCGTTGAGGGCAGGACGGGTTCGTGGACTGAAGCTTTCTTT. It specifies CSVEGRTGSWTEAFF.

This clonotype was observed at least ten times. The rearrangement joins TRBV2 to TRBJ1-2, with D perhaps matching TRBD1 (6 bases). V lost 8 bases, J lost 4 bases, and 14 bases lay in between. This CDR3 is built from 13 residues. Germline CDR1 is SNHLY and CDR2 is FYNNEI. CDR3: CASVVTGLYGYTF. The CDR3 coding sequence is TGTGCCAGCGTCGTAACAGGGCTCTATGGCTACACCTTC.

With respect to this clonotype: One junction end disagrees with the germline gene, perhaps due to a read error. The J gene is TRBJ2-6, the V gene TRBV2; 7 bases agree with TRBD1. Germline V gene lookup returns CDR1 SNHLY and CDR2 FYNNEI. The CDR3 contains 14 residues. In DNA form, the CDR3 reads TGTGCCAGCAGTGAACGTTCAGGGGGCAACGTCCTGACTTTC. Protein: CASSERSGGNVLTF.

Only a few counts were recorded for this clonotype. The gene calls are TRBV9 and TRBJ2-2, with D maybe TRBD2 (6 bases). This CDR3 is built from 16 residues. Germline values: CDR1 SGDLS, CDR2 YYNGEE. Trimming took 1 base from V and 7 from J, leaving 17 bases between them. Here the CDR3 reads CASSVSAGSADGELFF. The CDR3 DNA follows: TGTGCCAGCAGCGTATCGGCGGGGTCGGCAGACGGGGAGCTGTTTTTT.